This passage covers 23 T cell receptor beta chains from one sample sequenced in a study of technical replicates of blood from four donors. The assay was immunoSEQ multiplex PCR, and TCRdb's table has in-frame clones only and misses some. The sample includes about 75,000 clones, around 97% of them seen just once. Sequenced: T cells isolated from PBMCs. These receptors originate from a human donor in good health.

V is TRBV30 and J is TRBJ1-2; a weak D match, TRBD1 (5 bases). The CDR3 is made up of 15 amino acids. Trimming pared 0 bases from V and 8 bases from J, leaving 19 bases between. CDR1 is GTSNPN, CDR2 SVGIG, per germline (reference sequence). CDR3 protein: CAWSVGQGLFGGYTF. The CDR3 DNA reads as TGTGCCTGGAGTGTAGGGCAGGGTTTATTTGGAGGCTACACCTTC.

This chain connects TRBV4-2 to TRBJ2-7; 7 nucleotides agree with TRBD2. The CDR3 has 14 amino acids. Germline-derived CDR1 and CDR2 are LGHNA and YNFKEQ. The trim removed 5 bases at V and 2 bases at J, leaving 6 bases unmatched. CDR3 sequence: CASSAQLATYEQYF. The CDR3 DNA is TGTGCCAGCAGCGCCCAACTAGCGACCTACGAGCAGTACTTC.

The rearrangement links TRBV5-1 to TRBJ1-5; 7 bases align to TRBD1. Germline V gene sequence: CDR1 SGHRS, CDR2 YFSETQ. CDR3 length: 14 residues. The junction had 4 bases not matched to a gene; V was cut back by 3 bases and J by 4 bases. CDR3 coding DNA: TGCGCCAGCAGCTCGGGACAGCCGAATCAGCCCCAGCATTTT. Protein product: CASSSGQPNQPQHF.

This clone has a single count. Written as DNA, the CDR3 is TGTGCCAGTAGTTCACAGGGGGGCACTGAAGCTTTCTTT. Protein: CASSSQGGTEAFF. This chain connects TRBV19 to TRBJ1-1; 8 bases are a match to TRBD1. CDR1 and CDR2 (germline): LNHDA, SQIVND (reference sequence). The CDR3 runs to 13 residues. V lost 5 bases and J lost 4; bases outside the gene matches: 3.

This chain connects TRBV6-4 to TRBJ1-4; no definite D call. Germline CDR1 reads MRHNA; CDR2 reads SNTAGT. The V end lost 4 bases, the J end lost 6 bases, and 21 bases lay between the germline ends. The CDR3 runs 17 residues. CDR3 sequence (DNA): TGTGCCAGCAGTGTTGTGCGACCGCGGGAAAGGGATGAAAAACTGTTTTTT. Its protein is CASSVVRPRERDEKLFF.

V gene TRBV6-5 combines with J gene TRBJ1-2; TRBD1 aligns across 11 bases. CDR1 MNHEY and CDR2 SVGAGI come from the germline V gene. This CDR3 has 15 residues. The J segment lost 8 bases and the V segment lost 6 bases, leaving 11 bases of the junction unmatched. CDR3 loop: CASSSGQGGRGGYTF. In nucleotides, the CDR3 is TGTGCCAGCAGCTCGGGACAGGGGGGCCGTGGGGGCTACACCTTC.

The chain carries TRBV5-6 and TRBJ2-7; TRBD1 agrees at 9 bases. Trimming took 4 bases from V and 4 from J; bases not matched to a gene: 3. This CDR3 comprises 13 residues. The germline V gene has CDR1 SGHDT and CDR2 YYEEEE. This chain's CDR3 is CASSGGTGYEQYF. The DNA for the CDR3 is TGTGCCAGCAGCGGTGGGACAGGGTACGAGCAGTACTTC.

The chain combines TRBV10-1 with TRBJ2-1; 9 bases match TRBD1. J gave up 8 bases and V 3 bases, and 8 bases lay outside the gene matches. The germline V gene has CDR1 WNHNN and CDR2 SYGVQD (reference sequence). The CDR3 extends over 15 amino acids. The CDR3 is CASSEGTGPGDEQFF. DNA for the CDR3: TGCGCCAGCAGTGAAGGGACAGGGCCTGGAGATGAGCAGTTCTTC.

V usage is TRBV6-5 and J usage is TRBJ2-1, with 9 bases that match TRBD2. The trim removed 6 bases at V and 0 bases at J, leaving 3 bases unmatched. The CDR3 has 15 amino acids. Germline CDR1 and CDR2: MNHEY and SVGAGI. CDR3: CASSFSGSSYNEQFF. CDR3 nucleotides: TGTGCCAGCAGCTTTAGCGGGAGCTCCTACAATGAGCAGTTCTTC.

This clone has only one observation. The chain is built from TRBV5-1 and TRBJ1-4; D unclear. This CDR3 spans 14 amino acids. Looked up from germline, CDR1 is SGHRS and CDR2 is YFSETQ. Trimming pared 1 base from V and 4 bases from J, leaving 8 bases between. DNA for the CDR3: TGCGCCAGCAGCTTGTCCAGATTTAATGAAAAACTGTTTTTT. It specifies CASSLSRFNEKLFF.

The chain links TRBV2 to TRBJ1-2; D is ambiguous. V was trimmed by 2 bases and J by 5 bases, leaving 15 bases between them. The CDR3 consists of 15 residues. From germline, CDR1 is SNHLY and CDR2 FYNNEI. The CDR3 DNA reads as TGTGCCAGCAGTGAAATCCGGCGCGGAAAGTATGGCTACACCTTC. As protein: CASSEIRRGKYGYTF.

This rearrangement joins TRBV14 to TRBJ2-7; 8 bases match TRBD2. Trimming removed 2 bases from V and 8 bases from J; junction bases left unmatched: 8. Germline CDR1 and CDR2: SGHDN and FVKESK. This CDR3 has 14 amino acids. CDR3 bases: TGTGCCAGCAGCCAAAGTACTAGCGGATCCCAGCAGTACTTC. This gives the protein CASSQSTSGSQQYF.

V gene TRBV13 combines with J gene TRBJ2-7, with D possibly TRBD1 on 6 matching bases. V was pared by 2 bases and J by 3 bases, with 20 bases between. Germline assignment: CDR1 PRHDT and CDR2 FYEKMQ (reference sequence). The CDR3 length is 17 residues. The DNA for the CDR3 is TGTGCCAGCAGCTTAAGCCTGGTGACAGGTAACCGCTACGAGCAGTACTTC. This codes for CASSLSLVTGNRYEQYF.

The genes are TRBV28 and TRBJ1-1, with D possibly TRBD1 on 5 matching bases. V was cut by 5 bases and J by 4 bases, with 14 bases left in between. Per the germline V gene, CDR1 is MDHEN and CDR2 is SYDVKM. This CDR3 comprises 14 residues. Written as DNA, the CDR3 is TGTGCCAGCAGTCACACGGGGGGGGGCACTGAAGCTTTCTTT. Translated, it gives CASSHTGGGTEAFF.

The rearrangement links TRBV18 to TRBJ2-7; 8 bases fit TRBD1. This CDR3 has 14 residues. J gave up 3 bases and V 6 bases, and 7 bases lay outside the gene matches. Germline V CDR1 and CDR2: KGHSH, LQKENI. CDR3 amino acids: CASSPDRGSYEQYF. The CDR3 nucleotides are TGTGCCAGCTCCCCCGACAGGGGAAGCTACGAGCAGTACTTC.

The CDR3 nucleotides read TGCAGCGTTGAAGATCTGGACTTTGGACTAGCTGTTGAGCAGTTCTTC. Protein product: CSVEDLDFGLAVEQFF. The chain couples TRBV29-1 to TRBJ2-1, with 8 bases aligning to TRBD2. Trimming took 0 bases from V and 9 from J; bases not matched to a gene: 13. The germline V gene encodes CDR1 SQVTM and CDR2 ANQGSEA. The CDR3 is made up of 16 amino acids.

This chain connects TRBV13 to TRBJ1-2; a weak D match, TRBD1 (6 bases). The CDR3 has 16 amino acids. Germline V CDR1 and CDR2: PRHDT, FYEKMQ (reference sequence). Trimming removed 0 bases from V and 7 bases from J, with 18 bases in between. Written as DNA, the CDR3 is TGTGCCAGCAGCTTAGGCCTAACAGGGCCTAAGGGTGGCTACACCTTC. Its protein is CASSLGLTGPKGGYTF.

The chain carries TRBV10-3 and TRBJ2-3, with a tentative D call TRBD2 (6 bases). This CDR3 spans 15 amino acids. Trimming took off 3 bases at V and 3 bases at J, with 13 bases between the two ends. The germline V gene has CDR1 ENHRY and CDR2 SYGVKD. DNA of the CDR3: TGTGCCATCAGTGAAAGGGACTCGTCAACAGATACGCAGTATTTT. Translation: CAISERDSSTDTQYF.

The rearrangement links TRBV19 to TRBJ2-1; 12 bases line up with TRBD2. Germline CDR1 and CDR2: LNHDA and SQIVND (reference sequence). This CDR3 has 15 residues. V lost 6 bases and J lost 7; bases outside the gene matches: 7. CDR3 protein: CASRTSSGRGNEQFF. Here the CDR3 DNA reads TGTGCCAGTAGGACATCTAGCGGGAGGGGAAATGAGCAGTTCTTC.

The chain carries TRBV19 and TRBJ2-5; TRBD1 is a possible D gene (6 bases). Looked up from germline, CDR1 is LNHDA and CDR2 is SQIVND (reference sequence). The CDR3 runs to 16 residues. V dropped 3 bases and J dropped 4 bases, with 18 bases sitting between them. CDR3 protein: CASSIPNPIGGETQYF. CDR3 nucleotides: TGTGCCAGTAGTATTCCTAACCCTATAGGGGGAGAGACCCAGTACTTC. Full variable domain (remainder filled in from reference TRBV19 and TRBJ2-5): DGGITQSPKYLFRKEGQNVTLSCEQNLNHDAMYWYRQDPGQGLRLIYYSQIVNDFQKGDIAEGYSVSREKKESFPLTVTSAQKNPTAFYLCASSIPNPIGGETQYFGPGTRLLVL.

The chain uses TRBV15 and TRBJ2-7, with 7 bases fitting TRBD2. With 0 bases clipped from V and 2 bases from J, the junction kept 4 bases outside the gene matches. The CDR3 length is 15 residues. Germline CDR1 and CDR2: LNHNV and YYDKDF (reference sequence). CDR3 amino acids: CATSREGDYPYEQYF. The DNA of the CDR3 is TGTGCCACCAGCAGAGAAGGGGACTACCCCTACGAGCAGTACTTC.

V and J are TRBV6-5 and TRBJ1-2; a weak D match, TRBD1 (6 bases). V was shortened by 5 bases and J by 4 bases, with 17 bases between the two germline ends. The CDR3 is 15 amino acids. Germline V gene lookup returns CDR1 MNHEY and CDR2 SVGAGI. The CDR3 region is CASSPEPGDFYGYTF. The CDR3, as DNA: TGTGCCAGCAGTCCAGAGCCAGGGGATTTCTATGGCTACACCTTC.

Notes on this clone: Other nucleotide sequences in the sample specify the same CDR3. The chain uses TRBV5-5 and TRBJ1-5; weak D call: TRBD1 (6 bases). The germline CDR1 and CDR2 sequences are SGHKS and YYEKEE (reference sequence). CDR3 length: 14 amino acids. Trimming pared 2 bases from V and 2 bases from J, leaving 8 bases between. In nucleotides, the CDR3 is TGTGCCAGCAGCTTAGCAGGGGGCAATCAGCCCCAGCATTTT. Its translation: CASSLAGGNQPQHF. Variable domain in full (rest from reference TRBV5-5 and TRBJ1-5): DAGVTQSPTHLIKTRGQQVTLRCSPISGHKSVSWYQQVLGQGPQFIFQYYEKEERGRGNFPDRFSARQFPNYSSELNVNALLLGDSALYLCASSLAGGNQPQHFGDGTRLSIL.